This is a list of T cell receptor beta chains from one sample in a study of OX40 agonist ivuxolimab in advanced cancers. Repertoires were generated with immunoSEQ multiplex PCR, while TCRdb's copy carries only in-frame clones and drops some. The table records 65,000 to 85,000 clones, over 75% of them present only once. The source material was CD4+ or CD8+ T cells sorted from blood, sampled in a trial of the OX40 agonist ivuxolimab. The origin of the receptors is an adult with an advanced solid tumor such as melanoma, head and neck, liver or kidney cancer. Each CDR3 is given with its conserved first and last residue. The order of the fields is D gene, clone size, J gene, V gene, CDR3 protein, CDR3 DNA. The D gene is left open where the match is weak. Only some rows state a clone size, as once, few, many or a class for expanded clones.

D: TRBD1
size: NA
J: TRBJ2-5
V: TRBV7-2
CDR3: CASSLYDRDQYF
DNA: TGTGCCAGCAGCCTATACGACAGGGACCAGTACTTC

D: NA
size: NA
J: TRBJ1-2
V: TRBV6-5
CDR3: CASSSRKGHNYGYTF
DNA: TGTGCCAGCAGTTCTCGGAAGGGGCATAACTATGGCTACACCTTC

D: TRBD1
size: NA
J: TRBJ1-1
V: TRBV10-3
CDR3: CAISGGTGKNTEAFF
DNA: TGTGCCATCAGTGGGGGGACAGGGAAGAACACTGAAGCTTTCTTT

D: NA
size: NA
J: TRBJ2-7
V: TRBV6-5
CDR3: CASTKRNSYEQYF
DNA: TGTGCCAGCACCAAACGTAACTCCTACGAGCAGTACTTC

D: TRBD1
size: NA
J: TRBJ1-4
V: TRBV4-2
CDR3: CASSPGQASNEKLFF
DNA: TGTGCCAGCAGCCCCGGACAGGCCTCAAATGAAAAACTGTTTTTT

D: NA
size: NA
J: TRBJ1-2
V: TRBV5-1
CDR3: CASSLDTNYGYTF
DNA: TGCGCCAGCAGCTTGGACACCAACTATGGCTACACCTTC

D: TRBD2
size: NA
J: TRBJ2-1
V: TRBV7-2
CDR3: CASSLYTSGANEQFF
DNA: TGTGCCAGCAGCTTATATACTAGCGGGGCCAATGAGCAGTTCTTC

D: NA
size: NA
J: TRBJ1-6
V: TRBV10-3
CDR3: CAISVARENSPLHF
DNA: TGTGCCATCAGCGTAGCGAGAGAGAATTCACCCCTCCACTTT

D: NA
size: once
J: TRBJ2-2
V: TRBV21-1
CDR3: CASPRKTTANTGELFF
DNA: TGTGCCAGCCCCAGAAAAACGACAGCGAACACCGGGGAGCTGTTTTTT

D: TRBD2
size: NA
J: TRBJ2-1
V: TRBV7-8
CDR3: CASSPADSGRGEQFF
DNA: TGTGCCAGCAGCCCCGCGGATAGCGGGAGAGGGGAGCAGTTCTTC

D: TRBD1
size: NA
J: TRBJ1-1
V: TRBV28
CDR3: CASRPGPGQGGAGTEAFF
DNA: TGTGCCAGCAGACCCGGCCCGGGACAGGGGGGAGCGGGCACTGAAGCTTTCTTT

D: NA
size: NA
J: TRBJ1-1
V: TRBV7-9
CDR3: CASSLDGRGNTEAFF
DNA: TGTGCCAGCAGCTTAGACGGTAGGGGGAACACTGAAGCTTTCTTT

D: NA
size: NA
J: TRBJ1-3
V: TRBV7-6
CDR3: CASSLTPSSGNTIYF
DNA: TGTGCCAGCAGCTTAACCCCCTCCTCTGGAAACACCATATATTTT

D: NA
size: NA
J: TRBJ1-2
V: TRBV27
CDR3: CATKGSSANYGYTF
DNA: TGTGCCACGAAGGGGAGCAGCGCTAACTATGGCTACACCTTC

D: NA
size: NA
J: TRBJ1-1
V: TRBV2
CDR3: CASSPSLSNTEAFF
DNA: TGTGCCAGCAGTCCCTCCCTATCGAACACTGAAGCTTTCTTT

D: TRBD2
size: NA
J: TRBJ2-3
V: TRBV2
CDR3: CASGTSELTDTQYF
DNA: TGTGCCAGCGGGACTAGCGAGCTCACAGATACGCAGTATTTT

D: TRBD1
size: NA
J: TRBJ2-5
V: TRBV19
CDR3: CASSIGQGYQETQYF
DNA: TGTGCCAGTAGTATAGGACAGGGGTATCAAGAGACCCAGTACTTC

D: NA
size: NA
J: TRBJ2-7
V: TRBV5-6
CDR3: CASRGRGNRRDEQYF
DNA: TGTGCCAGCAGAGGGCGAGGGAATAGGCGTGACGAGCAGTACTTC

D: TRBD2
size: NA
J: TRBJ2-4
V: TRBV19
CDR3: CASSQPSGRRSRRAKNIQYF
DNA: TGTGCCAGTAGTCAACCCAGCGGGAGACGAAGTCGGAGGGCCAAAAACATTCAGTACTTC

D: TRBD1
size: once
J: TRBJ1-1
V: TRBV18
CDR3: CASSLTGGRDTEAFF
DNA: TGTGCCAGCTCCCTAACAGGGGGCAGGGACACTGAAGCTTTCTTT

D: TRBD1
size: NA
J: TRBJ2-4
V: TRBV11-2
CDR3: CASSSDRLLAKNIQYF
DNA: TGTGCCAGCAGCTCGGACAGGCTACTAGCCAAAAACATTCAGTACTTC

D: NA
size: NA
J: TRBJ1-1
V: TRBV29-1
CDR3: CSVEGFSIGKMNTEAFF
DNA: TGCAGCGTTGAGGGGTTCAGTATAGGTAAGATGAACACTGAAGCTTTCTTT

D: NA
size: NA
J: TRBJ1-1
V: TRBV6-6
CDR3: CASSYVMGGGTEAFF
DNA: TGTGCCAGCAGTTACGTGATGGGAGGAGGCACTGAAGCTTTCTTT

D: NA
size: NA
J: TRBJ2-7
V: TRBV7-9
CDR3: CASSLVLGLKYEQYF
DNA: TGTGCCAGCAGCTTAGTCCTGGGATTGAAGTACGAGCAGTACTTC

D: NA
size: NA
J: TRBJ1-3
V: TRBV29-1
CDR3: CSAQEFSGNTIYF
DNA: TGCAGCGCACAGGAGTTTAGCGGAAACACCATATATTTT

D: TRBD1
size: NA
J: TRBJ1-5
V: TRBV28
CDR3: CASRRTGGGNQPQHF
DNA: TGTGCCAGCAGGCGGACAGGGGGAGGCAATCAGCCCCAGCATTTT

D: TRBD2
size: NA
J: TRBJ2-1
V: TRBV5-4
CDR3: CASSYAGVTHEQFF
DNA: TGTGCCAGCAGCTATGCGGGAGTAACCCATGAGCAGTTCTTC

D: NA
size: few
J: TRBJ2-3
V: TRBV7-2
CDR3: CASSLSHATDTQYF
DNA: TGTGCCAGCAGCTTATCTCACGCAACAGATACGCAGTATTTT

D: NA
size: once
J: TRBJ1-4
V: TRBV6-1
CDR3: CASSEWGTNEKLFF
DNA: TGTGCCAGCAGTGAATGGGGAACTAATGAAAAACTGTTTTTT

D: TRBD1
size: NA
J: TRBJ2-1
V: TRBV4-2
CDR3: CASSQGWDREYNEQFF
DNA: TGTGCCAGCAGCCAAGGTTGGGACAGGGAATACAATGAGCAGTTCTTC

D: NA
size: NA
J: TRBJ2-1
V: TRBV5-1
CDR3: CASSLSTGPGGEQFF
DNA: TGCGCCAGCAGCTTGAGTACAGGACCTGGGGGTGAGCAGTTCTTC

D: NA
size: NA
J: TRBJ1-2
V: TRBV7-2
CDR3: CASSSDSGHNYGYTF
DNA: TGTGCCAGCAGCTCAGATTCGGGACATAACTATGGCTACACCTTC

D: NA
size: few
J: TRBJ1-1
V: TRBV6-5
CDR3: CASSYGRRNTEAFF
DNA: TGTGCCAGCAGTTACGGACGTAGGAACACTGAAGCTTTCTTT

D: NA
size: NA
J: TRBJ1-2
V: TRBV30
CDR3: CAWSQEAGYTF
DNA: TGTGCCTGGAGCCAGGAAGCCGGCTACACCTTC

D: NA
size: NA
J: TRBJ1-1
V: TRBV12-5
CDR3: CASGLTDSNTEAFF
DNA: TGTGCTAGTGGCCTCACGGACAGTAACACTGAAGCTTTCTTT

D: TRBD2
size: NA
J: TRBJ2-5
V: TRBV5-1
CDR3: CASSLLAGLLEETQYF
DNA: TGCGCCAGCAGCTTACTAGCGGGACTTTTAGAAGAGACCCAGTACTTC

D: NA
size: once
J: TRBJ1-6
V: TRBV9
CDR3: CASSVGLGRSYNSPLHF
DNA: TGTGCCAGCAGCGTAGGTCTGGGCCGCTCCTATAATTCACCCCTCCACTTT

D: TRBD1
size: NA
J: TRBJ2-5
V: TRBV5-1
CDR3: CASSFGQGAPRGETQYF
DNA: TGCGCCAGCAGCTTTGGCCAGGGGGCGCCCCGGGGAGAGACCCAGTACTTC

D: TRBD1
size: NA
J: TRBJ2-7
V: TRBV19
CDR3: CASSTPGTGSYEQYF
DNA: TGTGCCAGTAGTACCCCCGGGACAGGTTCCTACGAGCAGTACTTC

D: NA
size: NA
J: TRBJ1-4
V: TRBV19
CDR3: CASSFRQDEKLFF
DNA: TGTGCCAGTAGTTTCCGACAGGATGAAAAACTGTTTTTT

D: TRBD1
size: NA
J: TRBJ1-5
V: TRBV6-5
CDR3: CASTRDRGGQPQHF
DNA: TGTGCCAGCACCCGGGACAGGGGTGGTCAGCCCCAGCATTTT

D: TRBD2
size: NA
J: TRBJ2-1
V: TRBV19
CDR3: CASSTHRRGSINEQFF
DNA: TGTGCCAGTAGTACCCACCGACGCGGGAGTATCAATGAGCAGTTCTTC

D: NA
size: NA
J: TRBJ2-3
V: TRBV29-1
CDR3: CSVETPEYF
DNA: TGCAGCGTTGAAACGCCGGAGTATTTT

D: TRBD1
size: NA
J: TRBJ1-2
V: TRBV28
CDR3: CASSSPGQGDGYTF
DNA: TGTGCCAGCAGTTCCCCGGGACAGGGGGACGGCTACACCTTC

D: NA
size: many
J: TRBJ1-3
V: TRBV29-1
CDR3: CSVELGNTIYF
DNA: TGCAGCGTTGAACTGGGAAACACCATATATTTT

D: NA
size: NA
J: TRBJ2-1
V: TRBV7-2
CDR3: CASSLGASNEQFF
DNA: TGTGCCAGCAGCTTAGGCGCATCCAATGAGCAGTTCTTC

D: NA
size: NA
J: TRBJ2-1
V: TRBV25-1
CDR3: CASSANKGNEQFF
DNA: TGTGCCAGCAGCGCGAATAAGGGGAATGAGCAGTTCTTC

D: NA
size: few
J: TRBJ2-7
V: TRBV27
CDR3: CASSLLGVGYEQYF
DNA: TGTGCCAGCAGTTTATTAGGGGTCGGATACGAGCAGTACTTC